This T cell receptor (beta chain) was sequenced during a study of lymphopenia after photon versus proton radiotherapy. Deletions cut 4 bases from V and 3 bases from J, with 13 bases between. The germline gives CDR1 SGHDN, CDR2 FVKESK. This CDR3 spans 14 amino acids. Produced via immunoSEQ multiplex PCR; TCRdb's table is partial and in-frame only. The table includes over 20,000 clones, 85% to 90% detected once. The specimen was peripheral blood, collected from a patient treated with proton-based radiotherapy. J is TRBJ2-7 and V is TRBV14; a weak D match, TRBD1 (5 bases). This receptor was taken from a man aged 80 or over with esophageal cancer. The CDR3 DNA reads TGTGCCAGCAGCCGGACCCTAGGGGACTACGAGCAGTACTTC. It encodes CASSRTLGDYEQYF.